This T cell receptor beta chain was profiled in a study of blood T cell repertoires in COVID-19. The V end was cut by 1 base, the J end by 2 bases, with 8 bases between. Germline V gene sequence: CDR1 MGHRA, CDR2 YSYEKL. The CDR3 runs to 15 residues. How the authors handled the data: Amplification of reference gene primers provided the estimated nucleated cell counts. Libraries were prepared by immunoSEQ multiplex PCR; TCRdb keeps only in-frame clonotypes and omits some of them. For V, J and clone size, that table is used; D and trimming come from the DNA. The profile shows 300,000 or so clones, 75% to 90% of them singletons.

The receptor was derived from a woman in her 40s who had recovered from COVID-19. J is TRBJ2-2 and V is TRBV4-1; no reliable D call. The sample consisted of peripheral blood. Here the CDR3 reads CASSQVSLNTGELFF. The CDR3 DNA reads TGCGCCAGCAGCCAAGTTTCACTCAACACCGGGGAGCTGTTTTTT.